This T cell receptor (beta chain) was captured in a study of T-cell memory formation after mild COVID-19. Broader study findings: Balance between CD4 and CD8 was seen in clones contracting day 15 to 85, and a CD4+ lean was seen in later expanders.

As to this clonotype: Its antigen is unidentified.

TCRdb called the 5' RACE reads again in MiXCR, with one record for every CDR3 protein. The table shows about 200,000 distinct CDR3 sequences, with around 9.1% occurring only once. Trimming removed 1 base from V and 4 bases from J, with 7 bases in between. CDR1 is SQVTM and CDR2 is ANQGSEA in the germline V gene. The CDR3 is made up of 12 amino acids. This sequence was found in a man aged 18-30 years who had mild COVID-19 (a few samples of this study predate the infection). Cell type and time point are not known. The genes are TRBV29-1 and TRBJ1-1; D is undetermined. Sequencing input: PBMCs or a T cell subset sorted from them (not recorded which). CDR3 DNA sequence: TGCAGCGTTGAAGTCGGTGGCACTGAAGCTTTCTTT. Translation gives CSVEVGGTEAFF. Looking up the rest from reference TRBV29-1 and TRBJ1-1 gives the full variable domain: SAVISQKPSRDICQRGTSLTIQCQVDSQVTMMFWYRQQPGQSLTLIATANQGSEATYESGFVIDKFPISRPNLTFSTLTVSNMSPEDSSIYLCSVEVGGTEAFFGQGTRLTVV.